Reported below is one T cell receptor beta chain. This record comes from a study of cytomegalovirus exposure and HLA in healthy donors. 13 Jbeta primers and 60 Vbeta primers were used for the PCR. In the authors' methods: A follow-up analysis tallied about 88 million unique TCR beta chains, roughly 11 million shared. Data came from immunoSEQ multiplex PCR; TCRdb stores just in-frame clones and leaves some out. V and J calls and clone size are given by that table; D and trimming were obtained from the DNA. The sample records approximately 150,000 clones, roughly 73% being singletons. This CDR3 has 16 residues. V was pared by 5 bases and J by 3 bases, with 8 bases of the junction left unmatched. CDR1 and CDR2 (germline): LNHDA, SQIVND (reference sequence).

This clonotype was obtained from a woman aged 18-35 years in good health and CMV-seronegative. This chain uses TRBV19 with TRBJ1-5; TRBD1 matches 9 bases. The sample was PBMCs. CDR3 nucleotide sequence: TGTGCCAGTAGTCCTCCGGGACAGGGCTCCAATCAGCCCCAGCATTTT. This sequence encodes CASSPPGQGSNQPQHF.